This T cell receptor (beta chain) is from a study of blood T cell repertoires in COVID-19. Study-level background: From the United States, Italy and Spain came samples of acute and convalescent COVID-19. PBMCs, B-cell-depleted T cells, or T cells were the source of the cDNA or gDNA that made up the material.

CDR1 MDHEN and CDR2 SYDVKM come from the germline V gene. The germline V and J ends were trimmed by 1 base and 5 bases, with 14 bases remaining between them. CDR3 length: 16 residues. As processed by the authors: From reference gene primer amplification, estimates of nucleated cell counts were derived. TCRdb's copy holds only in-frame clones and misses some; the assay was immunoSEQ multiplex PCR. The D gene and trimming were derived from the DNA, and the V and J assignments and clone size from that table. The table has 150,000 to 200,000 clones, around 85% seen once. The sequence derives from a woman in her seventies with acute or convalescent COVID-19. Sequenced sample: peripheral blood. The chain employs TRBV28 and TRBJ1-4; maybe TRBD1 (6 bases). CDR3 loop: CASSLSFDRLNEKLFF. CDR3 bases: TGTGCCAGCAGTTTATCTTTCGACAGGCTAAATGAAAAACTGTTTTTT. Full variable domain (outside the CDR3, taken from reference TRBV28 and TRBJ1-4): DVKVTQSSRYLVKRTGEKVFLECVQDMDHENMFWYRQDPGLGLRLIYFSYDVKMKEKGDIPEGYSVSREKKERFSLILESASTNQTSMYLCASSLSFDRLNEKLFFGSGTQLSVL.